These 4 T cell receptor beta chains originate from one sample sequenced in a study of molecular identifiers for immune sequencing clone quantification. A single record per CDR3 protein comes from TCRdb applying MiXCR to the PCR reads. The data hold about 510,000 distinct CDR3 sequences, with about 25% observed a single time. The sequencing input was naive CD8+ T cells from blood, with Jurkat cell RNA spiked in. Subset: FACS-sorted CD8+CD4-CCR7+CD45RA+ naive T cells. Every receptor here comes from a human donor in good health. Some libraries in this study had Jurkat cell RNA spiked in.

J is TRBJ2-3 and V is TRBV20-1; no clear D. Trimming removed 1 base from V and 4 bases from J, with 9 bases in between. This CDR3 spans 13 amino acids. Looked up from germline, CDR1 is DFQATT and CDR2 is SNEGSKA (reference sequence). The CDR3 bases are TGCAGTGCTAGAGGTTTCCCTTCAGATACGCAGTATTTT. Translated, it gives CSARGFPSDTQYF.

This clonotype was detected only a few times. The CDR3 here is CASSISGTGLNQPQHF. CDR3 DNA sequence: TGTGCCAGCAGTATATCCGGGACAGGACTCAATCAGCCCCAGCATTTT. V is TRBV5-6 and J is TRBJ1-5; TRBD1 matches at 8 bases. The junction had 10 bases not matched to a gene; V was cut back by 5 bases and J by 3 bases. CDR1 is SGHDT, CDR2 YYEEEE, per germline. This CDR3 comprises 16 residues.

As for this clonotype: Since a much larger clone is just one base distant, this may be a read error. This chain connects TRBV6-6 to TRBJ1-5; possibly TRBD1 for D (6 bases). Germline CDR1 MNHNY, CDR2 SVGAGI (reference sequence). The CDR3 has 16 residues. The CDR3 sequence: CASTRTELYSNQPRHF. CDR3 nucleotides: TGTGCCAGCACCAGGACAGAATTATATAGCAATCAGCCCCGGCATTTT.

The V and J genes are TRBV9 and TRBJ2-5; 10 bases agree with TRBD2. V trimming: 6 bases; J trimming: 1 base; junction bases outside the gene matches: 6. This CDR3 contains 15 residues. Per the germline V gene, CDR1 is SGDLS and CDR2 is YYNGEE. CDR3 residues: CASTLAGGLQETQYF. The CDR3, as DNA: TGTGCCAGCACCTTAGCGGGGGGACTCCAAGAGACCCAGTACTTC. The whole variable domain, remainder taken from reference TRBV9 and TRBJ2-5, is DSGVTQTPKHLITATGQRVTLRCSPRSGDLSVYWYQQSLDQGLQFLIQYYNGEERAKGNILERFSAQQFPDLHSELNLSSLELGDSALYFCASTLAGGLQETQYFGPGTRLLVL.